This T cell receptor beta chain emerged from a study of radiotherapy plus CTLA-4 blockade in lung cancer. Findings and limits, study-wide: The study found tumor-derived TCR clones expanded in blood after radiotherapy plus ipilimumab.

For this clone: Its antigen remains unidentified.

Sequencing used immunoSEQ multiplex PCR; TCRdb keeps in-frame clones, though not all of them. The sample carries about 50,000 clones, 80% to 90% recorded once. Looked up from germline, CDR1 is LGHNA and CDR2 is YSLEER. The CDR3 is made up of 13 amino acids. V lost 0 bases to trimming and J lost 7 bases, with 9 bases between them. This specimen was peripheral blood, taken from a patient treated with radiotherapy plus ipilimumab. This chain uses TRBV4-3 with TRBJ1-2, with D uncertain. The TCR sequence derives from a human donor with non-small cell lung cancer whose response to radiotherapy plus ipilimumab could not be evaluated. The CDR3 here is CASSQDGQTGYTF. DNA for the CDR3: TGCGCCAGCAGCCAAGATGGGCAGACTGGCTACACCTTC.